These 16 T cell receptor beta chains were sequenced from one sample in a study of OX40 agonist ivuxolimab in advanced cancers. The data were produced by immunoSEQ multiplex PCR, yet TCRdb's version contains in-frame clones alone and is incomplete. The sample yields around 45,000 clones, just over 90% seen once. The specimen comprised CD4+ or CD8+ T cells sorted from blood, sampled in a trial of the OX40 agonist ivuxolimab. The receptors originated from an adult with an advanced solid tumor such as melanoma, head and neck, liver or kidney cancer.

This clone occurred once. J is TRBJ2-5 and V is TRBV7-8; 7 nucleotides match TRBD1. The CDR3 loop spans 12 amino acids. The trim removed 8 bases at V and 4 bases at J, leaving 4 bases unmatched. Germline assignment: CDR1 SGHVS and CDR2 FQNEAQ. CDR3 sequence: CASLPGGETQYF. CDR3 in DNA: TGTGCCAGCTTGCCAGGGGGAGAGACCCAGTACTTC. Variable domain in full (rest from reference TRBV7-8 and TRBJ2-5): GAGVSQSPRYKVAKRGQDVALRCDPISGHVSLFWYQQALGQGPEFLTYFQNEAQLDKSGLPSDRFFAERPEGSVSTLKIQRTQQEDSAVYLCASLPGGETQYFGPGTRLLVL.

The J gene is TRBJ2-2, the V gene TRBV25-1; 15 nucleotides line up with TRBD2. The germline CDR1 and CDR2 sequences are MGHDK and SYGVNS. The CDR3 runs 17 residues. V lost 5 bases to trimming and J lost 7 bases; unmatched junction nucleotides: 8. This CDR3 reads CASSLPGLAGGGGELFF. CDR3 nucleotides: TGTGCCAGCAGTCTTCCGGGACTAGCGGGAGGTGGCGGGGAGCTGTTTTTT.

The count of this clone is one. V usage is TRBV7-6 and J usage is TRBJ1-1; D gene uncertain. V shed 0 bases and J shed 2 bases, with 4 bases lying between them. This CDR3 has 13 residues. Germline CDR1 is SGHVS and CDR2 is FNYEAQ. The CDR3 DNA is TGTGCCAGCAGCTTAGCTGGAAACACTGAAGCTTTCTTT. Protein sequence: CASSLAGNTEAFF.

V is TRBV28 and J is TRBJ2-5; 8 nucleotides align to TRBD2. The CDR3 length is 14 residues. V was pared by 1 base and J by 5 bases, with 3 bases of the junction left unmatched. The V gene's germline CDR1 is MDHEN and CDR2 SYDVKM. In nucleotides, the CDR3 is TGTGCCAGCAGTTTATTAGCGGGGTATGAGACCCAGTACTTC. It translates to CASSLLAGYETQYF.

A single count supports this clone. The chain uses TRBV5-6 and TRBJ2-2; 8 bases are shared with TRBD1. Germline assignment: CDR1 SGHDT and CDR2 YYEEEE. The CDR3 length is 14 residues. Trimming removed 1 base from V and 6 bases from J; junction bases left unmatched: 2. The CDR3 region is CASSLWTGPGELFF. CDR3 bases: TGTGCCAGCAGCTTGTGGACAGGGCCCGGGGAGCTGTTTTTT. The entire variable domain, with the rest obtained from reference TRBV5-6 and TRBJ2-2, is as follows: DAGVTQSPTHLIKTRGQQVTLRCSPKSGHDTVSWYQQALGQGPQFIFQYYEEEERQRGNFPDRFSGHQFPNYSSELNVNALLLGDSALYLCASSLWTGPGELFFGEGSRLTVL.

Only one count was recorded for this clone. The chain has TRBV19 and TRBJ1-1; unclear D gene. Germline assignment: CDR1 LNHDA and CDR2 SQIVND (reference sequence). Trimming removed 7 bases from V and 1 base from J, with 16 bases in between. The CDR3 is 15 amino acids. The CDR3 nucleotides are TGTGCCAGTACCTCAGGAGGGATGGCGAACACTGAAGCTTTCTTT. It yields the protein CASTSGGMANTEAFF.

J is TRBJ1-5 and V is TRBV19; D is ambiguous. Germline V CDR1 and CDR2: LNHDA, SQIVND (reference sequence). This CDR3 contains 17 residues. Trimming removed 2 bases from V and 3 bases from J, with 17 bases in between. This CDR3 reads CASSISFGSRVNQPQHF. The CDR3 nucleotides are TGTGCCAGTAGTATAAGCTTCGGTTCAAGAGTCAATCAGCCCCAGCATTTT.

The CDR3 region is CASSLGPGSYEQYF. The CDR3 nucleotides are TGTGCCAGCAGCTTAGGACCCGGATCCTACGAGCAGTACTTC. J is TRBJ2-7 and V is TRBV11-2, with D unresolved. In germline, CDR1 is SGHAT, CDR2 FQNNGV. The ends were cut back, 1 base at V and 1 base at J, with 8 bases in the middle. The CDR3 contains 14 residues.

This clone was observed a handful of times. This chain joins TRBV14 and TRBJ2-1; 8 bases line up with TRBD2. CDR1 and CDR2 from the germline V gene are SGHDN and FVKESK. Trimming at V came to 3 bases and at J to 9 bases, leaving 10 bases not matched to a gene. This CDR3 comprises 15 residues. CDR3 protein: CASSHGGGPIGEQFF. The CDR3 DNA sequence: TGTGCCAGCAGCCATGGCGGGGGGCCCATCGGTGAGCAGTTCTTC.

The rearrangement joins TRBV7-6 to TRBJ2-7, with D perhaps TRBD1 (5 bases). CDR3 length equals 14 residues. With 1 base removed from V and 4 bases from J, the gap between germline ends came to 11 bases. The germline V gene has CDR1 SGHVS and CDR2 FNYEAQ. As DNA, the CDR3 is TGTGCCAGCAGCTTAGAGCCCGCAGGGTACGAGCAGTACTTC. Encoded protein: CASSLEPAGYEQYF.

The CDR3 nucleotides are TGTGCCAGTAAGGAAGCGAACACCGGGGAGCTGTTTTTT. This translates into CASKEANTGELFF. The V call is TRBV28, the J call TRBJ2-2; no clear D gene. The V end lost 9 bases, the J end lost 0 bases, and 8 bases lay between the germline ends. In germline, CDR1 is MDHEN, CDR2 SYDVKM. The CDR3 has 13 amino acids.

The gene calls are TRBV7-6 and TRBJ2-5; 8 bases map to TRBD1. Near its end, the DNA agrees better with TRBJ2-7, so the J call may be wrong. Germline loops: CDR1 SGHVS, CDR2 FNYEAQ. CDR3 size: 14 residues. Here the CDR3 reads CASSPGQGQDEQYF. CDR3 sequence (DNA): TGTGCCAGCAGCCCTGGACAGGGTCAGGACGAGCAGTACTTC.

The V gene is TRBV28, the J gene TRBJ2-5, with 7 bases matching TRBD1. The CDR3 is made up of 14 amino acids. With 5 bases clipped from V and 1 base from J, the junction kept 4 bases outside the gene matches. The germline CDR1 and CDR2 sequences are MDHEN and SYDVKM. The CDR3 region is CASSLRDSQETQYF. Written as DNA, the CDR3 is TGTGCCAGCAGTCTAAGGGACAGCCAAGAGACCCAGTACTTC. Looking up the rest from reference TRBV28 and TRBJ2-5 gives the full variable domain: DVKVTQSSRYLVKRTGEKVFLECVQDMDHENMFWYRQDPGLGLRLIYFSYDVKMKEKGDIPEGYSVSREKKERFSLILESASTNQTSMYLCASSLRDSQETQYFGPGTRLLVL.

V usage is TRBV6-5 and J usage is TRBJ2-2, with TRBD2 identical over 7 bases. The CDR3 length is 16 residues. Per germline, CDR1 MNHEY and CDR2 SVGAGI. The J segment lost 6 bases and the V segment lost 3 bases, leaving 10 bases of the junction unmatched. The CDR3 DNA reads TGTGCCAGCAGTTATCTAGGGAGGGTGAGCGCCGGGGAGCTGTTTTTT. This codes for CASSYLGRVSAGELFF.

The chain recombines TRBV4-2 with TRBJ2-7; perhaps D is TRBD1 or TRBD2 (5 bases each). This CDR3 spans 13 amino acids. Germline V gene data show CDR1 as LGHNA and CDR2 as YNFKEQ. Trimming left V 1 base short and J 6 bases short, with 10 bases between. The CDR3 sequence is CASSQAGTGEQYF. The DNA of the CDR3 is TGTGCCAGCAGCCAAGCCGGGACGGGCGAGCAGTACTTC.

The rearrangement links TRBV19 to TRBJ1-4, with a tentative D call TRBD1 (6 bases). CDR3 size: 14 residues. Germline V gene lookup returns CDR1 LNHDA and CDR2 SQIVND (reference sequence). V was shortened by 3 bases and J by 8 bases, with 13 bases between the two germline ends. This CDR3 is CASSISGGLEKLFF. The DNA of the CDR3 is TGTGCCAGTAGTATTTCCGGGGGGCTAGAAAAACTGTTTTTT.